These 29 T cell receptor beta chains came from one sample sequenced in a study of cytomegalovirus exposure and HLA in healthy donors. This PCR relied on a set of 60 Vbeta primers and 13 Jbeta primers. The assay was immunoSEQ multiplex PCR, and TCRdb's table has in-frame clones only and misses some. The sample carries roughly 130,000 clones, about 80% recorded once. The source material was PBMCs. These TCRs come from a human donor in good health.

The chain carries TRBV19 and TRBJ1-2; the D gene is possibly TRBD1 (6 bases). This CDR3 comprises 15 residues. With 7 bases removed from V and 9 bases from J, the gap between germline ends came to 24 bases. The germline CDR1 and CDR2 sequences are LNHDA and SQIVND (reference sequence). The CDR3 DNA reads as TGTGCCAGTACCTCAGACCTGAGGGGGTACGAGCGCTACACCTTC. Translating it yields CASTSDLRGYERYTF. The complete variable domain, with remaining parts taken from reference TRBV19 and TRBJ1-2, reads DGGITQSPKYLFRKEGQNVTLSCEQNLNHDAMYWYRQDPGQGLRLIYYSQIVNDFQKGDIAEGYSVSREKKESFPLTVTSAQKNPTAFYLCASTSDLRGYERYTFGSGTRLTVV.

This chain connects TRBV27 to TRBJ1-1; possibly TRBD1 for D (5 bases). V was trimmed by 3 bases and J by 0 bases, leaving 8 bases between them. This CDR3 has 14 residues. The germline V gene encodes CDR1 MNHEY and CDR2 SMNVEV (reference sequence). This CDR3 reads CASSLAGVNTEAFF. CDR3 bases: TGTGCCAGCAGTTTGGCGGGGGTGAACACTGAAGCTTTCTTT.

V usage is TRBV7-9 and J usage is TRBJ2-4; possibly TRBD1 for D (6 bases). The germline gives CDR1 SEHNR, CDR2 FQNEAQ (reference sequence). V was shortened by 10 bases and J by 7 bases, with 23 bases between the two germline ends. CDR3 size: 15 residues. CDR3 in amino acids: CATLDSLQPMNIQYF. The CDR3 nucleotides read TGTGCCACCCTGGACAGCCTACAACCTATGAACATTCAGTACTTC. The full variable domain, completed using reference TRBV7-9 and TRBJ2-4, is DTGVSQNPRHKITKRGQNVTFRCDPISEHNRLYWYRQTLGQGPEFLTYFQNEAQLEKSRLLSDRFSAERPKGSFSTLEIQRTEQGDSAMYLCATLDSLQPMNIQYFGAGTRLSVL.

This clone was recorded once. This chain links TRBV4-1 with TRBJ2-2; no firm D call. The CDR3 contains 13 residues. The germline gives CDR1 MGHRA, CDR2 YSYEKL. Trimming left V 6 bases short and J 1 base short, with 6 bases between. This chain's CDR3 is CASSGQNTGELFF. CDR3 nucleotide sequence: TGCGCCAGCAGTGGGCAGAACACCGGGGAGCTGTTTTTT.

V is TRBV21-1 and J is TRBJ1-2. TRBV21-1 is reported as a pseudogene. The CDR3 contains 17 residues. CDR3 sequence (DNA): TGTGCCAGCAGCAAAGCGCGAGCGGCGATAGAATGTTTTGGGTACACCTTC. Translated, it gives CASSKARAAIECFGYTF.

The genes are TRBV7-8 and TRBJ2-1, with 7 bases matching TRBD2. Germline assignment: CDR1 SGHVS and CDR2 FQNEAQ. CDR3 length equals 14 residues. V was clipped by 1 base and J by 6 bases; unmatched bases: 3. The CDR3 nucleotides are TGTGCCAGCAGCTTAGGGACTAGGGGCAATGAGCAGTTCTTC. Its translation: CASSLGTRGNEQFF.

This clone was found once. The chain uses TRBV6-1 and TRBJ1-2; 10 bases line up with TRBD1. Germline V CDR1 and CDR2: MNHNS, SASEGT. This CDR3 spans 14 amino acids. V lost 5 bases and J lost 7; bases outside the gene matches: 7. The CDR3 coding sequence is TGTGCCAGCAGTCCCCGACAGGGGGCGGGTGGCTACACCTTC. Amino acids: CASSPRQGAGGYTF.

The chain uses TRBV7-9 and TRBJ1-5; D not resolved. CDR1 SEHNR and CDR2 FQNEAQ come from the germline V gene (reference sequence). CDR3 length equals 13 residues. Between the trimmed V and J ends, which lost 6 bases and 0 bases, there was a span of 6 bases. In DNA form, the CDR3 reads TGTGCCAGCAGACGCGATAGCAATCAGCCCCAGCATTTT. Its translation: CASRRDSNQPQHF.

This chain joins TRBV28 and TRBJ1-3; TRBD1 matches at 8 bases. Germline CDR1 MDHEN, CDR2 SYDVKM. The length of the CDR3 is 16 residues. V lost 7 bases and J lost 8; bases outside the gene matches: 16. CDR3 protein: CASNRAGGTTGDTIYF. In DNA, the CDR3 is TGTGCCAGCAATCGGGCAGGGGGCACGACCGGGGACACCATATATTTT.

The rearrangement uses TRBV7-8 and TRBJ2-5; the match to TRBD2 covers 10 bases. CDR3 length equals 17 residues. The junction had 12 bases not matched to a gene; V was cut back by 5 bases and J by 3 bases. Germline loops: CDR1 SGHVS, CDR2 FQNEAQ. For the CDR3, the DNA is TGTGCCAGCAGCCCTTCTGGACTAGCGGAGGTCAAAGAGACCCAGTACTTC. It is translated as CASSPSGLAEVKETQYF. The full variable domain, rest sourced from reference TRBV7-8 and TRBJ2-5, is GAGVSQSPRYKVAKRGQDVALRCDPISGHVSLFWYQQALGQGPEFLTYFQNEAQLDKSGLPSDRFFAERPEGSVSTLKIQRTQQEDSAVYLCASSPSGLAEVKETQYFGPGTRLLVL.

The chain is built from TRBV2 and TRBJ2-1; TRBD2 aligns across 8 bases. The CDR3 extends over 18 amino acids. Germline loops: CDR1 SNHLY, CDR2 FYNNEI. V trimming: 5 bases; J trimming: 1 base; junction bases outside the gene matches: 13. Here the CDR3 reads CASSSGGGEYSSYNEQFF. The CDR3 DNA sequence: TGTGCCAGCAGTAGCGGGGGCGGCGAGTATAGTTCCTACAATGAGCAGTTCTTC. Combining the CDR3 with reference TRBV2 and TRBJ2-1 gives the whole variable domain EPEVTQTPSHQVTQMGQEVILRCVPISNHLYFYWYRQILGQKVEFLVSFYNNEISEKSEIFDDQFSVERPDGSNFTLKIRSTKLEDSAMYFCASSSGGGEYSSYNEQFFGPGTRLTVL.

The J gene is TRBJ2-5, the V gene TRBV7-9; 7 bases are a match to TRBD2. J was trimmed by 0 bases and V by 6 bases; bases with no gene match: 4. The CDR3 spans 14 residues. Germline assignment: CDR1 SEHNR and CDR2 FQNEAQ (reference sequence). CDR3 amino acids: CASRRGLNQETQYF. CDR3 DNA sequence: TGTGCCAGCAGAAGGGGACTAAACCAAGAGACCCAGTACTTC.

This chain connects TRBV5-6 to TRBJ1-3; D is uncertain. Germline CDR1 and CDR2: SGHDT and YYEEEE. The ends were cut back, 0 bases at V and 4 bases at J, with 5 bases in the middle. The CDR3 spans 13 residues. The CDR3 region has the DNA TGTGCCAGCAGCTTGGGTAGCGGAAACACCATATATTTT. Residues: CASSLGSGNTIYF.

This clone was picked up one time. This rearrangement joins TRBV7-9 to TRBJ2-5; D gene unclear. The V gene's germline CDR1 is SEHNR and CDR2 FQNEAQ (reference sequence). CDR3 length: 12 residues. V shed 5 bases and J shed 1 base, with 5 bases lying between them. The CDR3 sequence: CASSRSQETQYF. CDR3 DNA: TGTGCCAGCAGCCGCAGCCAAGAGACCCAGTACTTC.

CDR3 in amino acids: CASGRGGYGYTF. The CDR3 coding sequence is TGTGCCAGCGGAAGGGGGGGGTATGGCTACACCTTC. V usage is TRBV28 and J usage is TRBJ1-2; a possible D gene is TRBD1 (6 bases). The CDR3 sequence is 12 residues long. Trimming took off 8 bases at V and 5 bases at J, with 12 bases between the two ends. CDR1 is MDHEN and CDR2 is SYDVKM in the germline V gene.

This clone was recorded only once. The V call is TRBV18, the J call TRBJ1-2; 9 nucleotides match TRBD1. This CDR3 has 15 residues. Unmatched junction bases numbered 2, after V lost 3 bases and J lost 0 bases. Per the germline V gene, CDR1 is KGHSH and CDR2 is LQKENI. CDR3 region: CASSPRQGANYGYTF. In nucleotides, the CDR3 is TGTGCCAGCTCACCTAGACAGGGGGCTAACTATGGCTACACCTTC.

The V gene is TRBV5-5, the J gene TRBJ1-2; TRBD1 is a possible D gene (6 bases). V lost 9 bases and J lost 2, with 20 bases in between. The length of the CDR3 is 15 residues. Per germline, CDR1 SGHKS and CDR2 YYEKEE (reference sequence). As DNA, the CDR3 is TGTGCCACCGCTCCTCGGGCAGGGGACAACTATGGCTACACCTTC. Amino acids: CATAPRAGDNYGYTF.

This chain uses TRBV20-1 with TRBJ1-1; 8 bases line up with TRBD1. CDR1 and CDR2 from the germline V gene are DFQATT and SNEGSKA (reference sequence). The CDR3 sequence is 11 residues long. Unmatched junction bases numbered 1, after V lost 5 bases and J lost 5 bases. This CDR3 reads CSAQGATEAFF. CDR3 nucleotide sequence: TGCAGTGCTCAGGGGGCAACTGAAGCTTTCTTT.

The chain employs TRBV30 and TRBJ2-2; D may be TRBD1 (6 bases). V was pared by 5 bases and J by 5 bases, with 6 bases between. Germline V gene sequence: CDR1 GTSNPN, CDR2 SVGIG (reference sequence). CDR3 length equals 11 residues. CDR3 sequence: CAWGQTGELFF. CDR3 coding DNA: TGTGCCTGGGGACAGACCGGGGAGCTGTTTTTT.

This chain links TRBV7-9 with TRBJ2-1; 10 bases line up with TRBD2. Trimming removed 2 bases from V and 8 bases from J; junction bases left unmatched: 6. The germline V gene encodes CDR1 SEHNR and CDR2 FQNEAQ (reference sequence). The CDR3 loop spans 15 amino acids. DNA for the CDR3: TGTGCCAGCAGCTTACTAGCGGGGGTTGGCTATGAGCAGTTCTTC. Translated, it gives CASSLLAGVGYEQFF.

V usage is TRBV4-2 and J usage is TRBJ1-1; 7 positions match TRBD1. With V trimmed by 0 bases and J by 1 base, 2 bases remained unmatched. Germline V gene data show CDR1 as LGHNA and CDR2 as YNFKEQ. The CDR3 runs 15 residues. The CDR3 loop is CASSQEEGANTEAFF. As DNA, the CDR3 is TGTGCCAGCAGCCAAGAAGAGGGGGCGAACACTGAAGCTTTCTTT.

This clone was detected a few times. This chain links TRBV5-1 with TRBJ1-6; D is ambiguous. Germline CDR1 SGHRS, CDR2 YFSETQ. This CDR3 comprises 18 residues. Trimming cost V 0 bases and J 4 bases, with 17 bases left between them. CDR3 sequence: CASSLVVGDTMYNSPLHF. The CDR3 DNA is TGCGCCAGCAGCTTGGTTGTGGGAGACACGATGTATAATTCACCCCTCCACTTT.

J is TRBJ2-3 and V is TRBV7-6, with TRBD1 matching over 8 bases. The germline V gene has CDR1 SGHVS and CDR2 FNYEAQ. CDR3 length: 14 residues. V lost 6 bases and J lost 6; bases outside the gene matches: 8. The CDR3 sequence: CASSLQGARDTQYF. DNA for the CDR3: TGTGCCAGCAGTCTCCAGGGGGCGAGGGATACGCAGTATTTT.

V is TRBV4-2 and J is TRBJ1-2; TRBD1 is a possible D gene (6 bases). Germline CDR1 reads LGHNA; CDR2 reads YNFKEQ. The CDR3 runs 15 residues. The V gene lost 6 bases and the J gene lost 0 bases, with 14 bases spanning the gap. CDR3 bases: TGTGCCAGCAGTTCCCGGACAGCAGCTAACTATGGCTACACCTTC. It yields the protein CASSSRTAANYGYTF.

This clone has just one count. This chain connects TRBV6-4 to TRBJ2-7; possible D gene TRBD2, 7 bases. The CDR3 is made up of 17 amino acids. Germline values: CDR1 MRHNA, CDR2 SNTAGT. Trimming left V 6 bases short and J 0 bases short, with 21 bases between. CDR3 region: CASSVQVGGLSSYEQYF. For the CDR3, the DNA is TGTGCCAGCAGCGTTCAAGTGGGGGGGCTTAGCTCCTACGAGCAGTACTTC.

The rearrangement uses TRBV7-9 and TRBJ1-4; TRBD1 is a possible D gene (5 bases). Trimming took off 5 bases at V and 6 bases at J, with 16 bases between the two ends. The CDR3 runs 15 residues. Per the germline V gene, CDR1 is SEHNR and CDR2 is FQNEAQ (reference sequence). This CDR3 is CASSRGPGLDEKLFF. As DNA, the CDR3 is TGTGCCAGCAGCAGGGGTCCCGGGCTGGATGAAAAACTGTTTTTT. Drawing the rest from reference TRBV7-9 and TRBJ1-4, the complete variable domain is DTGVSQNPRHKITKRGQNVTFRCDPISEHNRLYWYRQTLGQGPEFLTYFQNEAQLEKSRLLSDRFSAERPKGSFSTLEIQRTEQGDSAMYLCASSRGPGLDEKLFFGSGTQLSVL.

V and J are TRBV4-1 and TRBJ2-1; no reliable D call. V was trimmed by 1 base and J by 7 bases, leaving 8 bases between them. This CDR3 has 13 amino acids. The germline CDR1 and CDR2 sequences are MGHRA and YSYEKL. In nucleotides, the CDR3 is TGCGCCAGCAGCCAAGGGGCAGTTAATGAGCAGTTCTTC. It yields the protein CASSQGAVNEQFF.

V is TRBV7-2 and J is TRBJ2-7; D gene unclear. The CDR3 runs to 19 residues. Trimming took 1 base from V and 0 from J, leaving 22 bases between them. Germline CDR1 SGHTA, CDR2 FQGNSA. CDR3 sequence reads: CASSLDPLAETALSYEQYF. CDR3 DNA: TGTGCCAGCAGCTTAGATCCTTTGGCAGAAACAGCCCTCTCCTACGAGCAGTACTTC.

The table lists this clone with a count of one. J is TRBJ1-2 and V is TRBV7-9; possible D gene TRBD1, 6 bases. V was shortened by 2 bases and J by 4 bases, with 8 bases between the two germline ends. Germline V gives CDR1 SEHNR, CDR2 FQNEAQ (reference sequence). The CDR3 has 13 amino acids. CDR3 DNA sequence: TGTGCCAGCAGCTTACAGGGGTTCTATGGCTACACCTTC. Encoded protein: CASSLQGFYGYTF.